The present TCR beta chain was sequenced within a study of Ad26.COV2.S vaccination and SARS-CoV-2 variants. Study in general: Once or twice, 56 days apart, Ad26.COV2.S was delivered intramuscularly.

Sequenced by immunoSEQ multiplex PCR; TCRdb stores in-frame clones only, minus some. The sample contains about 320,000 clones, just over 85% of which appear only once. Stated treatment: around 19 received Ad26.COV2.S at low or high dose, single or two shots; five or six received placebo; per-sample allocation not given. Collection of the samples took place on day 63 after the first injection of vaccine or placebo. The germline CDR1 and CDR2 sequences are DFQATT and SNEGSKA (reference sequence). The CDR3 runs to 11 residues. Trimming took 6 bases from V and 6 from J, leaving 10 bases between them. Sequencing was performed on peripheral blood, taken in a trial of Ad26.COV2.S vaccine versus placebo. This clonotype originated in a person aged 18-60 years who received the Ad26.COV2.S COVID-19 vaccine or a placebo. The rearrangement uses TRBV20-1 and TRBJ2-3; no clear D gene. The CDR3 region has the DNA TGCAGTGCACCTGAATGGGATACGCAGTATTTT. As protein: CSAPEWDTQYF.